This entry describes one TCR beta chain. Primers: 60 Vbeta forward and 13 Jbeta reverse. Sequencing was performed with immunoSEQ multiplex PCR; in TCRdb, only in-frame clones are kept and a portion is missing. This repertoire shows roughly 220,000 clones, 70% found once; its top ten account for less than 3%. The source of the sample is a study of cytomegalovirus exposure and HLA in healthy donors. With V trimmed by 0 bases and J by 1 base, 10 bases remained unmatched. CDR1 is SGHAT and CDR2 is FQNNGV in the germline V gene. The CDR3 covers 19 residues. This chain links TRBV11-2 with TRBJ1-3; 9 bases are shared with TRBD1. This receptor was taken from a man in his forties in good health and CMV-seropositive. The sequenced material came from PBMCs. Here the CDR3 DNA reads TGTGCCAGCAGCTTAGATGGTACAGGGGGCGCATGGTCTGGAAACACCATATATTTT. Translating it yields CASSLDGTGGAWSGNTIYF.